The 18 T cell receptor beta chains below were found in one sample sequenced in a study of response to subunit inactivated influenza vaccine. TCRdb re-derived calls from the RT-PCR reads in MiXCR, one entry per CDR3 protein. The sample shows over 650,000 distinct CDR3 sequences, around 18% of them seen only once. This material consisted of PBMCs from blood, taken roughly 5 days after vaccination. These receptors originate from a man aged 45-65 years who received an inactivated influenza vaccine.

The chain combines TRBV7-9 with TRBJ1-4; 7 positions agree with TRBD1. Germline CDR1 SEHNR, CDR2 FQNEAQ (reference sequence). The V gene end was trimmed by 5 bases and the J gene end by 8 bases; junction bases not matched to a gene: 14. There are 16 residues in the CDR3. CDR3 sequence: CASSPDWDSLSEKLFF. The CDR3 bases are TGTGCCAGCAGCCCGGACTGGGACAGTTTGTCAGAAAAACTGTTTTTT.

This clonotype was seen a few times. The CDR3 DNA reads TGCAGTGCTAGTCTCAGGGACGGGACGACATTTAGAAACACCATATATTTT. Translation: CSASLRDGTTFRNTIYF. The chain links TRBV20-1 to TRBJ1-3, with D possibly being TRBD1 (5 bases). The CDR3 covers 17 residues. Germline V gene sequence: CDR1 DFQATT, CDR2 SNEGSKA (reference sequence). The V gene lost 3 bases and the J gene lost 5 bases, with 23 bases spanning the gap.

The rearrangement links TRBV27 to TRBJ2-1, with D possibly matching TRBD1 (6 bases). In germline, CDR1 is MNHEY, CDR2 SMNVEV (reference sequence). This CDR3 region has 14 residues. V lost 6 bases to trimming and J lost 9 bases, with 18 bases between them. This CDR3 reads CASRTYPGVSEQFF. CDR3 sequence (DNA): TGTGCCAGCAGAACTTATCCAGGGGTGAGTGAGCAGTTCTTC.

The CDR3 DNA is TGTGCCAGCAGCTTTCTGGGCCCGGACACAAAAACCTACGAGCAGTACTTC. Protein: CASSFLGPDTKTYEQYF. The chain combines TRBV5-5 with TRBJ2-7; D possibly corresponds to TRBD1 (5 bases). The CDR3 is 17 residues long. Trimming pared 2 bases from V and 2 bases from J, leaving 20 bases between. CDR1 SGHKS and CDR2 YYEKEE come from the germline V gene (reference sequence).

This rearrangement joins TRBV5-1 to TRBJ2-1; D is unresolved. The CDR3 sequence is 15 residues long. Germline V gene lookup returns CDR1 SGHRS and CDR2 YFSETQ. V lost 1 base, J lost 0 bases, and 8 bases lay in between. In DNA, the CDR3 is TGCGCCAGCAGCTTGCAGGAAATCTCCTACAATGAGCAGTTCTTC. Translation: CASSLQEISYNEQFF.

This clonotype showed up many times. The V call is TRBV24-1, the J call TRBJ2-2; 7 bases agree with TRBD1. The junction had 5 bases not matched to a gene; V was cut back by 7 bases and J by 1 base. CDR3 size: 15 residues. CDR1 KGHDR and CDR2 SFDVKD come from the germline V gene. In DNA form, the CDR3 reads TGTGCCACCAGCCAGACAGGGTGGAACACCGGGGAGCTGTTTTTT. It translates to CATSQTGWNTGELFF.

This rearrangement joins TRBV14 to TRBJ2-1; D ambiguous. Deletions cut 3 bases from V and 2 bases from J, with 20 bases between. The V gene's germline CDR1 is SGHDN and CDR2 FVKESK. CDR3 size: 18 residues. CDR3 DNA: TGTGCCAGCAGCCACGCCAGAGGAGCGCTAGGGACCTACAATGAGCAGTTCTTC. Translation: CASSHARGALGTYNEQFF.

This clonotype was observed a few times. The chain's CDR3 is CASSQRTAHNEQFF. DNA for the CDR3: TGCGCCAGCAGCCAGCGAACGGCCCACAATGAGCAGTTCTTC. V usage is TRBV4-1 and J usage is TRBJ2-1; no firm D call. The V gene's germline CDR1 is MGHRA and CDR2 YSYEKL. CDR3 length: 14 amino acids. Trimming removed 3 bases at V and 5 bases at J, with 11 bases between.

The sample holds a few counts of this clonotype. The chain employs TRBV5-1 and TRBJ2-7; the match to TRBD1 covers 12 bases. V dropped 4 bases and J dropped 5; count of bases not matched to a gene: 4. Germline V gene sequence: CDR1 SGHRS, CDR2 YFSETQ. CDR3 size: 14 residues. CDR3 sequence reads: CASSHGTGGNEQYF. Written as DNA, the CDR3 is TGCGCCAGCAGCCACGGGACAGGGGGCAACGAGCAGTACTTC.

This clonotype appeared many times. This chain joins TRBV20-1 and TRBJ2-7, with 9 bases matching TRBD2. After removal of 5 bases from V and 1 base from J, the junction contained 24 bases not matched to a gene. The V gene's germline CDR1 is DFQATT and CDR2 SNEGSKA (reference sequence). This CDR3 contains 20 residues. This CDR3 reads CSAQSVPGTSMEGGSYEQYF. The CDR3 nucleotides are TGCAGTGCTCAATCCGTACCCGGGACTAGCATGGAAGGGGGGTCCTACGAGCAGTACTTC.

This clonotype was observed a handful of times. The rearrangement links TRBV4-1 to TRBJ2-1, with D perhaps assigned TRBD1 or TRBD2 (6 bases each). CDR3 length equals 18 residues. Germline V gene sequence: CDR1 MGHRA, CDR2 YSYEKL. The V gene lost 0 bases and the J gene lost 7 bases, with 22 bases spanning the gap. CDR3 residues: CASSQDTWRGRGGNEQFF. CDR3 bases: TGCGCCAGCAGCCAAGATACGTGGAGGGGGAGAGGGGGGAATGAGCAGTTCTTC.

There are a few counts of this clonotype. CDR3 coding DNA: TGTGCCAGCAGCACGGAACAGGGTGAAAAACTGTTTTTT. It specifies CASSTEQGEKLFF. V is TRBV5-6 and J is TRBJ1-4, with D perhaps matching TRBD1 (6 bases). CDR3 size: 13 residues. Germline loops: CDR1 SGHDT, CDR2 YYEEEE. Trimming removed 4 bases from V and 7 bases from J, with 11 bases in between.

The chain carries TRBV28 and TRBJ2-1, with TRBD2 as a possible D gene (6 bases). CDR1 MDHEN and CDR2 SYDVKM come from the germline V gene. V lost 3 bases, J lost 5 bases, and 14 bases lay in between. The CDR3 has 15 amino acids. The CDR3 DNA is TGTGCCAGCAGTTTGGGGGAGCGGGTACACAATGAGCAGTTCTTC. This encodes CASSLGERVHNEQFF.

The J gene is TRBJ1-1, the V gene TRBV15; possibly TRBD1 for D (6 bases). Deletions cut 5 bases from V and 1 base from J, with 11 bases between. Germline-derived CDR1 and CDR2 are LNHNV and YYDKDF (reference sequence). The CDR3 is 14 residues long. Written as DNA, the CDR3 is TGTGCCACCAGCTTTGACAGGACGAACACTGAAGCTTTCTTT. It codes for CATSFDRTNTEAFF.

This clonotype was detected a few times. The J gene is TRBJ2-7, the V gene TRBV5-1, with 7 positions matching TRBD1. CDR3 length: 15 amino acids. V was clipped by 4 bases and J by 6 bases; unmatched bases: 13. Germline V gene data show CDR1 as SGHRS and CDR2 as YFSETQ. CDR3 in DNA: TGCGCCAGCAGCCCACAGGGGCCTCGGGACCCCGAGCAGTACTTC. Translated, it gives CASSPQGPRDPEQYF.

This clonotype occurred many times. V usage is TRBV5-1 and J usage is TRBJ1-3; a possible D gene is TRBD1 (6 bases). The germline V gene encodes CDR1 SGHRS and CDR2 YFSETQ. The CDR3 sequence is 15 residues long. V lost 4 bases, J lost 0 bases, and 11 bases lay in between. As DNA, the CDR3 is TGCGCCAGCAGCCTGAGGACAGACTCTGGAAACACCATATATTTT. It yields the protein CASSLRTDSGNTIYF.

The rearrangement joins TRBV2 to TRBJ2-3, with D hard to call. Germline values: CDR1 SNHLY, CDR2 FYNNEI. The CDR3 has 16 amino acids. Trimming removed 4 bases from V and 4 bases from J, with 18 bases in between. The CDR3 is CASSGATPRIADTQYF. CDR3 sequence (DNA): TGTGCCAGCAGTGGAGCTACCCCGAGAATCGCAGATACGCAGTATTTT. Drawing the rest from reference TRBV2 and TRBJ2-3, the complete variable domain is EPEVTQTPSHQVTQMGQEVILRCVPISNHLYFYWYRQILGQKVEFLVSFYNNEISEKSEIFDDQFSVERPDGSNFTLKIRSTKLEDSAMYFCASSGATPRIADTQYFGPGTRLTVL.

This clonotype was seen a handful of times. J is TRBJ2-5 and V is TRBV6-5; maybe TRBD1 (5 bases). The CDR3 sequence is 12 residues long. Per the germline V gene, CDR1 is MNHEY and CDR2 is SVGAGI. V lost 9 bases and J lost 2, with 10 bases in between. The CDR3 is CASQGVQETQYF. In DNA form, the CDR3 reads TGTGCCAGTCAGGGTGTACAAGAGACCCAGTACTTC.